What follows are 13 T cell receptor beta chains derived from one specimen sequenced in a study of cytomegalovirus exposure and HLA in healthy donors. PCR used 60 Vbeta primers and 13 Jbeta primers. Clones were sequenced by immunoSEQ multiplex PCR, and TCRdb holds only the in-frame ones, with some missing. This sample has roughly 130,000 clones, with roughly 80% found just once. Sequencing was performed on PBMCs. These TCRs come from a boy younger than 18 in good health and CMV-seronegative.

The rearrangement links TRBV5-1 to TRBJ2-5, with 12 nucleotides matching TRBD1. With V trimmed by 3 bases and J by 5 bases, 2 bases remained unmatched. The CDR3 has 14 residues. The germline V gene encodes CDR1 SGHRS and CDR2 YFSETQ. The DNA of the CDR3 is TGCGCCAGCAGCTCTGGGACAGGGGGCGAGACCCAGTACTTC. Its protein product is CASSSGTGGETQYF.

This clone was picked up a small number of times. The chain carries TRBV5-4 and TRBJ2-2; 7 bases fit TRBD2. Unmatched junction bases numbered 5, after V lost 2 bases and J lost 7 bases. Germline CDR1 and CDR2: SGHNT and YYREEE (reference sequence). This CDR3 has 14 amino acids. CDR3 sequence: CASSFYGRSGELFF. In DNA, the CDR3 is TGTGCCAGCAGCTTTTACGGGAGGAGCGGGGAGCTGTTTTTT.

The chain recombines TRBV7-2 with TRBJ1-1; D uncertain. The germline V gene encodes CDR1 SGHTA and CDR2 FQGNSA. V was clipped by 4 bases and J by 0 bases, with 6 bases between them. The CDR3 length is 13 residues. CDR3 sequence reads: CASSSAVNTEAFF. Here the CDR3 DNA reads TGTGCCAGCAGCTCCGCGGTGAACACTGAAGCTTTCTTT.

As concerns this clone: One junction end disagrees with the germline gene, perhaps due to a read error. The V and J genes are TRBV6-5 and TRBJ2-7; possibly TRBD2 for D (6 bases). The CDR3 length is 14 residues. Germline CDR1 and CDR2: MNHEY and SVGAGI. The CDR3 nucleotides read TGTGCCAGCAGACCGGGACTCCAATCCTACGAACAGTACTTC. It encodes CASRPGLQSYEQYF.

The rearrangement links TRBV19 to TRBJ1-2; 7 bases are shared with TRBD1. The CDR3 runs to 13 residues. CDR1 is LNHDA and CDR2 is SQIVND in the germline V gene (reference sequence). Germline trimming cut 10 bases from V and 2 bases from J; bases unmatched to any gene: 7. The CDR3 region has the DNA TGTGCCACCCACCGGGACAGAAACTATGGCTACACCTTC. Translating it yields CATHRDRNYGYTF.

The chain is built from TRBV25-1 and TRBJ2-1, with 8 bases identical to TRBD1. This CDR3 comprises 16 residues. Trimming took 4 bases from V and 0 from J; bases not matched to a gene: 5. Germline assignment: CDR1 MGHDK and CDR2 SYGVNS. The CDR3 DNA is TGTGCCAGCAGTGGGGACAGGAAGAGCTCCTACAATGAGCAGTTCTTC. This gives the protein CASSGDRKSSYNEQFF.

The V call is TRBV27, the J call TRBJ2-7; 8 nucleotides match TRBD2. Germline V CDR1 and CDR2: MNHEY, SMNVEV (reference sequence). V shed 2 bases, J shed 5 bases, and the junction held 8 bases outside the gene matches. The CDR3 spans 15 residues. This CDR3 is CASSLGGRPLDEQYF. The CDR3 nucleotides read TGTGCCAGCAGTTTAGGCGGGAGGCCCTTAGACGAGCAGTACTTC.

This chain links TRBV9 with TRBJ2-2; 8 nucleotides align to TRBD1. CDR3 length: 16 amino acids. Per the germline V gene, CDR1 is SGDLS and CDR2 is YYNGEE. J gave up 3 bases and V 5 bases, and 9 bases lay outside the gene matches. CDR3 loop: CASRARGLGDTGELFF. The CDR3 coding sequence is TGTGCCAGCAGGGCCAGGGGGCTCGGGGACACCGGGGAGCTGTTTTTT.

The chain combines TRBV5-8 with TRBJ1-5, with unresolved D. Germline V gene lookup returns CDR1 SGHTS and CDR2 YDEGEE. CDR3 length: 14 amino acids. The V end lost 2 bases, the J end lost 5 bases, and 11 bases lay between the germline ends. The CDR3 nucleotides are TGTGCCAGCAGCTTCCTACAGTTTTATCAGCCCCAGCATTTT. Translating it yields CASSFLQFYQPQHF.

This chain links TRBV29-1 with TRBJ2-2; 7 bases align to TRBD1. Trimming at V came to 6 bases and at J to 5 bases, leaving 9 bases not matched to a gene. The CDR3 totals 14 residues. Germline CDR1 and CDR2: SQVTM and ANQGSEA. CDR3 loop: CSVVIGGETGELFF. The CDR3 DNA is TGCAGCGTCGTGATAGGGGGCGAAACCGGGGAGCTGTTTTTT.

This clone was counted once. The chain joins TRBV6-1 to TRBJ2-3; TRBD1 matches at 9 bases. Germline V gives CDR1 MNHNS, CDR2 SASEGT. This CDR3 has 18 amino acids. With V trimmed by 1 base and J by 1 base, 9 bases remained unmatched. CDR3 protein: CASSEGDRVYPGTDTQYF. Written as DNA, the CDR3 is TGTGCCAGCAGTGAAGGGGACAGGGTCTACCCGGGCACAGATACGCAGTATTTT.

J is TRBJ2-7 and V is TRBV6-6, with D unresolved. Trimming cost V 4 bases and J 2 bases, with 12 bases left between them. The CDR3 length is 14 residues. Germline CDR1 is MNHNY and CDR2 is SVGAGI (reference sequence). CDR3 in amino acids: CASSSQDLAYEQYF. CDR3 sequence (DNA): TGTGCCAGCAGTTCTCAAGACCTAGCCTACGAGCAGTACTTC.

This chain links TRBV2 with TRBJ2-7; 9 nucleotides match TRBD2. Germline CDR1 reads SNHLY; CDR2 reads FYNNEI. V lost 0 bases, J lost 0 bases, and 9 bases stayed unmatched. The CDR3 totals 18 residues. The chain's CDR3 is CASSEALSSGTSSYEQYF. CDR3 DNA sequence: TGTGCCAGCAGTGAAGCGCTTTCTAGCGGGACCAGCTCCTACGAGCAGTACTTC.